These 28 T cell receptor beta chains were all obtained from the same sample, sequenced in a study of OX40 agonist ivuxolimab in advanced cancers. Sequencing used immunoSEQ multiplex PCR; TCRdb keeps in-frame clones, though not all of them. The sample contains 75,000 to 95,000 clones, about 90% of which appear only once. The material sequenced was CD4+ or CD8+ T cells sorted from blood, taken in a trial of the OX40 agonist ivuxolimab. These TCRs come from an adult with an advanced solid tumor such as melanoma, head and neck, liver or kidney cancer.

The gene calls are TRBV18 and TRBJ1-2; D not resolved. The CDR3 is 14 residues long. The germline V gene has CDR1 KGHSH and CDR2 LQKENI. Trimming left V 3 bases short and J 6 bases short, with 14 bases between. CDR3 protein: CASSPRASKDGYTF. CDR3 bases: TGTGCCAGCTCACCGAGGGCCTCAAAGGATGGCTACACCTTC.

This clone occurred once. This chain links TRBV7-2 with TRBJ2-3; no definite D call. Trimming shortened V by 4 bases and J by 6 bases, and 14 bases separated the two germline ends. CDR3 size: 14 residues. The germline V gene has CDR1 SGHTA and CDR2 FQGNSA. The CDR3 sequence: CASSSGFQVDTQYF. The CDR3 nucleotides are TGTGCCAGCAGCTCGGGCTTTCAGGTTGATACGCAGTATTTT. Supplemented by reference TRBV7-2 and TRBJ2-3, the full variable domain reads GAGVSQSPSNKVTEKGKDVELRCDPISGHTALYWYRQSLGQGLEFLIYFQGNSAPDKSGLPSDRFSAERTGGSVSTLTIQRTQQEDSAVYLCASSSGFQVDTQYFGPGTRLTVL.

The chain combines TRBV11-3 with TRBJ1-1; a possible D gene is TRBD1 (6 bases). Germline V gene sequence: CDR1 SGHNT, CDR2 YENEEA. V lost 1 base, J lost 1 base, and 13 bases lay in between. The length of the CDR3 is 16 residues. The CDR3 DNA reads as TGTGCCAGCAGCTTAGTCGGGCAGGGGCCGAACACTGAAGCTTTCTTT. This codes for CASSLVGQGPNTEAFF.

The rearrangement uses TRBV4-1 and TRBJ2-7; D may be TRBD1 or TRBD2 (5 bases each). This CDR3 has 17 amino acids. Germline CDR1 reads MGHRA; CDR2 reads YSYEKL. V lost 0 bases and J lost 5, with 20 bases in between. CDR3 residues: CASSQDYSQGRTHEQYF. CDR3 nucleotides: TGCGCCAGCAGCCAAGATTATAGCCAGGGACGCACCCACGAGCAGTACTTC.

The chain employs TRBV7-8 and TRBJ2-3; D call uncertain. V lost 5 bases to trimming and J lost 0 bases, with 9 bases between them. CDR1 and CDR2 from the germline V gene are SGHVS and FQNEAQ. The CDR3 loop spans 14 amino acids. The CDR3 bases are TGTGCCAGCAGCAGCAGTCGTAGCACAGATACGCAGTATTTT. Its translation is CASSSSRSTDTQYF.

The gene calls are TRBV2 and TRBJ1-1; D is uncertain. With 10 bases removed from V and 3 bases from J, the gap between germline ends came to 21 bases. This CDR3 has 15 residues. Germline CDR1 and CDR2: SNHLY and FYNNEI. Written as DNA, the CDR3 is TGTGCCACCATCGAAGGACGGCCAGCGGACACTGAAGCTTTCTTT. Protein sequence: CATIEGRPADTEAFF.

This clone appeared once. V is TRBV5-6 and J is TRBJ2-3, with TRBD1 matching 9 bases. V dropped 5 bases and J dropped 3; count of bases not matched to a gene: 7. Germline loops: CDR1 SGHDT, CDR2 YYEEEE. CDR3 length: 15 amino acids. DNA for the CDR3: TGTGCCAGCAGTCCCCGACAGGGGGGAACAGATACGCAGTATTTT. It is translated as CASSPRQGGTDTQYF.

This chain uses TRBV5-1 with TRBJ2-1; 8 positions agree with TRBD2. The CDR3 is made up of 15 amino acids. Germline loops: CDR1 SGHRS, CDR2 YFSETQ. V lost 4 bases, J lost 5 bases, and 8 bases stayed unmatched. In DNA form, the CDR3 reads TGCGCCAGCAGCCCTGTAGCGGGACCGAACAATGAGCAGTTCTTC. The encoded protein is CASSPVAGPNNEQFF. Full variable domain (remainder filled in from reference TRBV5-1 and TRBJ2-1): KAGVTQTPRYLIKTRGQQVTLSCSPISGHRSVSWYQQTPGQGLQFLFEYFSETQRNKGNFPGRFSGRQFSNSRSEMNVSTLELGDSALYLCASSPVAGPNNEQFFGPGTRLTVL.

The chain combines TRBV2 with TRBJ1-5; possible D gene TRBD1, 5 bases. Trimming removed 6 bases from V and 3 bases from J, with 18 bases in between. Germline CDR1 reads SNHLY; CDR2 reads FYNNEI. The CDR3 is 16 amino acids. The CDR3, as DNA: TGTGCCAGCAGGGTACGGATGGGACGGGACAATCAGCCCCAGCATTTT. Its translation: CASRVRMGRDNQPQHF.

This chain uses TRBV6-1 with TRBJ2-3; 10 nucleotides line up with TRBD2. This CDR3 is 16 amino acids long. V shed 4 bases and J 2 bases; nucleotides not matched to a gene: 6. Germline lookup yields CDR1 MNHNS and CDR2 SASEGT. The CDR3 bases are TGTGCCAGCAGTGCCGTAGCGGGAGGAATCACAGATACGCAGTATTTT. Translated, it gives CASSAVAGGITDTQYF.

The CDR3 nucleotides read TGTGCCAGCAGCTTGGTTCAGGATCCCACAGATACGCAGTATTTT. Translated: CASSLVQDPTDTQYF. The rearrangement links TRBV5-6 to TRBJ2-3; D not certain. CDR1 and CDR2 (germline): SGHDT, YYEEEE. This CDR3 has 15 amino acids. The V end was cut by 0 bases, the J end by 2 bases, with 10 bases between.

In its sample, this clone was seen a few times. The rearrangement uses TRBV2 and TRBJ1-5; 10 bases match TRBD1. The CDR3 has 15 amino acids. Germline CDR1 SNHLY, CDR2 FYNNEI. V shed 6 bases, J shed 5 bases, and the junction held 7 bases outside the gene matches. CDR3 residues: CASREDRGADQPQHF. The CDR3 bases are TGTGCCAGCAGGGAGGACAGGGGGGCTGATCAGCCCCAGCATTTT.

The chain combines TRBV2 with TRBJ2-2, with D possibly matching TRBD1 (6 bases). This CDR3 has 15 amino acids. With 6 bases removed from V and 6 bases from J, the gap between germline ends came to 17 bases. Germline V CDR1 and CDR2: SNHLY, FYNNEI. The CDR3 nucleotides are TGTGCCAGCAGCCAAAACTCAGGGGTCCCCGGGGAGCTGTTTTTT. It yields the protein CASSQNSGVPGELFF.

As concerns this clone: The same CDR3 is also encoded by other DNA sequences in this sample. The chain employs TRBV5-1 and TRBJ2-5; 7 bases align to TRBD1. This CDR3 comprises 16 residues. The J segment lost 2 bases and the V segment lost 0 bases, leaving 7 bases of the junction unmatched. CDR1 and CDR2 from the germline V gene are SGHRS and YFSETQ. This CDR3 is CASSLAGDRGQETQYF. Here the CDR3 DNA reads TGCGCCAGCAGCTTGGCCGGGGACAGAGGGCAAGAGACCCAGTACTTC. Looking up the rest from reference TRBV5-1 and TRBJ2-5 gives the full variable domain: KAGVTQTPRYLIKTRGQQVTLSCSPISGHRSVSWYQQTPGQGLQFLFEYFSETQRNKGNFPGRFSGRQFSNSRSEMNVSTLELGDSALYLCASSLAGDRGQETQYFGPGTRLLVL.

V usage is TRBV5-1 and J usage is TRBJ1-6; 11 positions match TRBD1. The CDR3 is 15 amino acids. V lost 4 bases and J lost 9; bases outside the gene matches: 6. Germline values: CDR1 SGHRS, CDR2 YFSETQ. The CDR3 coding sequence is TGCGCCAGCAGCGCCGGACAGGGGGCCGGTTCACCCCTCCACTTT. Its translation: CASSAGQGAGSPLHF.

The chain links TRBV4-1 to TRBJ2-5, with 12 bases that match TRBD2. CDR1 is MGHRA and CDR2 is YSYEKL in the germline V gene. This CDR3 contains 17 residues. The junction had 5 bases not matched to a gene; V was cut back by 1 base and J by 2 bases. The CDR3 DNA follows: TGCGCCAGCAGCCAAGCCTCTGGACTAGCGGGACAAGAGACCCAGTACTTC. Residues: CASSQASGLAGQETQYF.

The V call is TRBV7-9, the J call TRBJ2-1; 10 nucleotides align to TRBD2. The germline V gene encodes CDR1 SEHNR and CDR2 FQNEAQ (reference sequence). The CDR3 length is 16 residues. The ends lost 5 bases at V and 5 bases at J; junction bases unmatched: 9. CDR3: CASSLRGTSADNEQFF. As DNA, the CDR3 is TGTGCCAGCAGCCTCCGGGGGACTAGCGCTGACAATGAGCAGTTCTTC.

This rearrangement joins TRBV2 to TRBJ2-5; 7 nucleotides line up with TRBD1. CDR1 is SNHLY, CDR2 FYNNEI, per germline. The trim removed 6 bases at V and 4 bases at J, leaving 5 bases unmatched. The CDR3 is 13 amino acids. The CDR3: CASRETGAETQYF. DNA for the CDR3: TGTGCCAGCAGAGAAACAGGGGCAGAGACCCAGTACTTC. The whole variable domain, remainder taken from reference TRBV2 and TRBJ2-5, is EPEVTQTPSHQVTQMGQEVILRCVPISNHLYFYWYRQILGQKVEFLVSFYNNEISEKSEIFDDQFSVERPDGSNFTLKIRSTKLEDSAMYFCASRETGAETQYFGPGTRLLVL.

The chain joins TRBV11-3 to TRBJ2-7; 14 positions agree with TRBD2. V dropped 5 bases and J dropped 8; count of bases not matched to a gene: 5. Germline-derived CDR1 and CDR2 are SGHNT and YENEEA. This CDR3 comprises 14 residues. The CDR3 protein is CASSPGLAGAQQYF. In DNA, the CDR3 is TGTGCCAGCAGCCCGGGACTAGCGGGAGCCCAGCAGTACTTC.

CDR3 amino acids: CASSTRTGSTGELFF. CDR3 DNA sequence: TGTGCCAGCAGCACACGGACAGGGAGCACCGGGGAGCTGTTTTTT. The rearrangement links TRBV9 to TRBJ2-2; the match to TRBD1 covers 8 bases. With 4 bases clipped from V and 4 bases from J, the junction kept 6 bases outside the gene matches. CDR3 length: 15 residues. In germline, CDR1 is SGDLS, CDR2 YYNGEE.

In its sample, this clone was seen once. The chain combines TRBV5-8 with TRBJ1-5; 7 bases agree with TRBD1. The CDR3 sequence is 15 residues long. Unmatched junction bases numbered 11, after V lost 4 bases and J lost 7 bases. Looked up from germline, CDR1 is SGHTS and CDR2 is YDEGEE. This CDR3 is CASSPGQAAKQPQHF. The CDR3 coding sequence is TGTGCCAGCAGCCCCGGACAGGCAGCAAAGCAGCCCCAGCATTTT.

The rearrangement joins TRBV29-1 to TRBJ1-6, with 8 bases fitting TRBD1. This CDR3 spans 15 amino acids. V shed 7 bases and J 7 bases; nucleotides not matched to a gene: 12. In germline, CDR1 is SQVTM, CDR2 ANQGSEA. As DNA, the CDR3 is TGCAGCGCCTCTCACCGACAGGGGTCCAATTCACCCCTCCACTTT. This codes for CSASHRQGSNSPLHF.

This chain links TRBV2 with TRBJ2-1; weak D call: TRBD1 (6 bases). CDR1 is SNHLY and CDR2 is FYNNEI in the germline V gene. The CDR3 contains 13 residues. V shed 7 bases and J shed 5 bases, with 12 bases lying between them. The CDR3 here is CASISDRNNEQFF. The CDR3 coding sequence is TGTGCCAGCATTTCGGACAGAAACAATGAGCAGTTCTTC.

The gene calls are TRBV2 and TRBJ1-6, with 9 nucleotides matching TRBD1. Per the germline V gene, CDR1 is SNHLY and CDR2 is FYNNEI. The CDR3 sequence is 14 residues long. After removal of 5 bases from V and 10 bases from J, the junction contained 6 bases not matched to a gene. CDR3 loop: CASSLTGGNSPLHF. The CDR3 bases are TGTGCCAGCAGTTTGACAGGGGGGAACTCACCCCTCCACTTT. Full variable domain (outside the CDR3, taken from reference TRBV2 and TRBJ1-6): EPEVTQTPSHQVTQMGQEVILRCVPISNHLYFYWYRQILGQKVEFLVSFYNNEISEKSEIFDDQFSVERPDGSNFTLKIRSTKLEDSAMYFCASSLTGGNSPLHFGNGTRLTVT.

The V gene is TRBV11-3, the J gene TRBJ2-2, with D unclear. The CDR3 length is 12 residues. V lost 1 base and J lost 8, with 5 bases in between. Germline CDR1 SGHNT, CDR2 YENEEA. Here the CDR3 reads CASSLVPGELFF. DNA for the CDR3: TGTGCCAGCAGCTTAGTTCCGGGGGAGCTGTTTTTT.

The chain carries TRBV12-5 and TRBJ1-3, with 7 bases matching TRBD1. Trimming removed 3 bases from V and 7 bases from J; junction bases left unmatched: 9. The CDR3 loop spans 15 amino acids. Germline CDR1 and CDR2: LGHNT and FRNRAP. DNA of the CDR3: TGTGCTAGTGGTTTTGCAGGGGGATTGGTTAACACCATATATTTT. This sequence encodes CASGFAGGLVNTIYF. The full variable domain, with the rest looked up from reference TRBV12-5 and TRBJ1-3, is DARVTQTPRHKVTEMGQEVTMRCQPILGHNTVFWYRQTMMQGLELLAYFRNRAPLDDSGMPKDRFSAEMPDATLATLKIQPSEPRDSAVYFCASGFAGGLVNTIYFGEGSWLTVV.

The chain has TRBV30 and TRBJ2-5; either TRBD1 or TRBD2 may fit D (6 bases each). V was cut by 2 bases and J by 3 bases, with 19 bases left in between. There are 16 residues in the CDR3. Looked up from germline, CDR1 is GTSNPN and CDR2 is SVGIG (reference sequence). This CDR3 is CAWSSEWGAIEETQYF. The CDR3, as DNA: TGTGCCTGGAGTTCTGAGTGGGGGGCGATCGAAGAGACCCAGTACTTC.

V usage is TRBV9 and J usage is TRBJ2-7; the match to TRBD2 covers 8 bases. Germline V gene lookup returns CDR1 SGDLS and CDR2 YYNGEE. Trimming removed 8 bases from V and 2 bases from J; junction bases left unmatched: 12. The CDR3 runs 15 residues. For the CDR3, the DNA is TGTGCCAGTCCCGTAGCCGGGACTAGTCCCTACGAGCAGTACTTC. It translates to CASPVAGTSPYEQYF.